This T cell receptor beta chain was identified in a study of blood T cell repertoires in COVID-19. Background on the study: Sample material is recorded as cDNA or gDNA derived from T cells, B-cell-depleted T cells, or PBMCs.

CDR3 length: 18 amino acids. Trimming removed 0 bases from V and 7 bases from J, with 21 bases in between. CDR1 is LGHNA and CDR2 is YNFKEQ in the germline V gene. The assay was immunoSEQ multiplex PCR, and TCRdb's table has in-frame clones only and misses some. The data show roughly 150,000 clones, approximately 80% seen once. V usage is TRBV4-2 and J usage is TRBJ1-4, with D tentatively TRBD1 (5 bases). The origin of this receptor is a woman in her forties or fifties with acute or convalescent COVID-19. Source material: peripheral blood. The CDR3 spells CASSQDGRGRTPSEKLFF. The CDR3 nucleotides read TGTGCCAGCAGCCAAGACGGGCGGGGGAGGACGCCCTCTGAAAAACTGTTTTTT.